A selection of T cell receptor beta chains follows, all from one sample in a study of T-cell reconstitution after alpha-beta-depleted transplantation in children. Via MiXCR, TCRdb re-called the PCR reads, giving one row per CDR3 protein. In the table there are approximately 250,000 distinct CDR3 sequences, about 26% of which are singletons. Sequencing used PBMCs, obtained before TCRalphabeta/CD19-depleted stem cell transplant. The receptors stem from a girl aged 2 to 10 with Fanconi anemia, due to receive a stem cell transplant. Each CDR3 is given with its conserved first and last residue. A D gene is named only where the DNA matches it firmly. Rows may omit the clone size; those that give it use once, few, many or a size class.

D,size,J,V,CDR3,DNA
TRBD2,-,TRBJ2-5,TRBV6-5,CASSYGTSGVQETQYF,TGTGCCAGCAGTTACGGGACTAGCGGGGTACAAGAGACCCAGTACTTC
TRBD2,few,TRBJ2-1,TRBV4-2,CASSQDRALRGLDYNEQFF,TGTGCCAGCAGCCAAGATCGCGCTTTGCGGGGACTAGACTACAATGAGCAGTTCTTC
-,many,TRBJ2-7,TRBV10-3,CAISEFTAYEQYF,TGTGCCATCAGTGAGTTTACAGCCTACGAGCAGTACTTC
-,many,TRBJ2-4,TRBV20-1,CSARIDLAKNIQYF,TGCAGTGCTAGAATCGATTTAGCCAAAAACATTCAGTACTTC
TRBD1,-,TRBJ2-1,TRBV7-3,CASSLRPDRGGGQFF,TGTGCCAGCAGCTTACGACCAGACAGGGGAGGTGGGCAGTTCTTC
-,-,TRBJ2-3,TRBV29-1,CSGRMRGHTDTQYF,TGCAGCGGCAGAATGAGGGGCCACACAGATACGCAGTATTTT
TRBD2,many,TRBJ2-3,TRBV20-1,CSARASGGTQYF,TGCAGTGCTAGGGCCTCGGGGGGGACGCAGTATTTT
-,many,TRBJ2-1,TRBV9,CASSVAPGLAFFNEQFF,TGTGCCAGCAGCGTAGCTCCAGGGCTAGCCTTTTTCAATGAGCAGTTCTTC
-,-,TRBJ2-1,TRBV7-3,CASSLSTHNEQFF,TGTGCCAGCAGCTTATCGACTCACAATGAGCAGTTCTTC
TRBD2,many,TRBJ2-1,TRBV13,CASSRGTSGEALQFF,TGTGCCAGCAGCAGAGGGACTAGCGGGGAGGCCCTCCAGTTCTTC
TRBD1,many,TRBJ2-7,TRBV20-1,CSAREDRVTYEQYF,TGCAGTGCTAGAGAGGACAGGGTGACCTACGAGCAGTACTTC
-,few,TRBJ1-1,TRBV29-1,CATTTEAFF,TGCGCGACGACCACTGAGGCTTTCTTT
TRBD1,many,TRBJ2-1,TRBV12-3/TRBV12-4,CASSLRTGCPNHRLYNEQFF,TGTGCCAGCAGTTTAAGGACAGGGTGCCCTAACCATCGCCTCTACAATGAGCAGTTCTTC
-,few,TRBJ1-4,TRBV7-9,CASSYGTNEKLFF,TGTGCCAGCAGCTACGGAACTAATGAAAAACTGTTTTTT
-,many,TRBJ1-6,TRBV5-1,CASTITGALNSPLHF,TGCGCCAGCACCATCACTGGGGCTCTCAATTCACCCCTCCACTTT
TRBD1,-,TRBJ1-2,TRBV20-1,CSASWQGAFYGYTF,TGCAGTGCTAGTTGGCAGGGGGCGTTTTATGGCTACACCTTC
-,few,TRBJ2-1,TRBV12-3/TRBV12-4,CASSLGTEVVVSYNEQFF,TGTGCCAGCAGTTTAGGGACAGAGGTTGTGGTTAGCTACAATGAGCAGTTCTTC
TRBD2,many,TRBJ2-3,TRBV20-1,CSASRGLAGGLSTDTQYF,TGCAGTGCCTCACGGGGACTAGCGGGGGGGCTTAGCACAGATACGCAGTATTTT
TRBD1,-,TRBJ2-1,TRBV7-3,CASSLVGTGLTRFDNEQFF,TGTGCCAGCAGCTTAGTCGGGACAGGGTTGACAAGGTTCGACAATGAGCAGTTCTTC
TRBD2,few,TRBJ2-7,TRBV6-5,CASSYSTLAVIYEQYF,TGTGCCAGCAGTTACTCAACCCTAGCGGTAATCTACGAGCAGTACTTC
-,few,TRBJ1-2,TRBV20-1,CSVEHSYGYTF,TGCAGTGTTGAACACAGCTATGGCTACACCTTC
-,-,TRBJ1-2,TRBV12-3/TRBV12-4,CASSLGQGLYGYTF,TGTGCCAGCAGTTTAGGGCAGGGCCTCTATGGCTACACCTTC
-,-,TRBJ2-1,TRBV12-3/TRBV12-4,CASQLGLGAYNEQFF,TGTGCCAGTCAGTTAGGTTTGGGGGCCTACAATGAGCAGTTCTTC
TRBD2,many,TRBJ2-5,TRBV20-1,CSARGASGGWRQETQYF,TGCAGTGCTAGAGGAGCTAGCGGGGGTTGGCGTCAAGAGACCCAGTACTTC
-,few,TRBJ2-5,TRBV7-8,CASSLWEQETQYF,TGTGCCAGCAGCTTATGGGAACAAGAGACCCAGTACTTC
TRBD2,-,TRBJ2-3,TRBV6-2/TRBV6-3,CASAGVYADTQYF,TGTGCCTCGGCGGGGGTTTACGCAGATACGCAGTATTTT
-,-,TRBJ2-5,TRBV20-1,CSAKGAGRGETQYF,TGCAGTGCAAAGGGGGCAGGTCGGGGGGAGACCCAGTACTTC
-,-,TRBJ2-3,TRBV30,CAWSVSRGADTQYF,TGTGCCTGGAGTGTAAGCAGGGGAGCAGATACGCAGTATTTT
TRBD1,few,TRBJ2-7,TRBV7-2,CASSHSPGQVSYEQYF,TGTGCCAGCAGCCACAGCCCAGGACAGGTCTCCTACGAGCAGTACTTC
TRBD2,-,TRBJ2-7,TRBV11-2,CASSLIPAGGANQVYEQYF,TGTGCCAGCAGCTTAATTCCAGCGGGGGGGGCAAACCAAGTTTACGAGCAGTACTTC
-,-,TRBJ2-2,TRBV12-3/TRBV12-4,CASSFTGAGELFF,TGTGCCAGCAGTTTTACGGGAGCCGGGGAGCTGTTTTTT
TRBD1,many,TRBJ2-7,TRBV20-1,CSASGTGGWYEQYF,TGCAGTGCTTCCGGGACAGGGGGCTGGTACGAGCAGTACTTC
-,-,TRBJ1-1,TRBV30,CAWQGLEAFF,TGTGCCTGGCAGGGGCTTGAAGCTTTCTTT
TRBD2,many,TRBJ2-7,TRBV20-1,CSAIAGTNIPYEQYF,TGCAGTGCTATCGCCGGGACTAATATACCCTACGAGCAGTACTTC
TRBD2,many,TRBJ2-7,TRBV4-2,CASSHLAGGYEQYF,TGTGCCAGCAGCCACTTAGCGGGAGGCTACGAGCAGTACTTC
-,few,TRBJ1-2,TRBV7-2,CASSLAPSPVIGMPYTF,TGTGCCAGCAGCTTAGCGCCGTCCCCGGTTATCGGGATGCCCTACACCTTC